The rows below give T cell receptor beta chains drawn from one sample of a study of control samples from healthy donors and cancer patients. This table comes from immunoSEQ multiplex PCR, and its TCRdb copy is limited to in-frame clones, with some not included. The data show 95,000 to 100,000 clones, roughly 90% seen once. Specimen: blood. The receptors come from a man aged 30 to 39 in good health. CDR3s include the opening cysteine and the closing phenylalanine or tryptophan. Fields, in order: V gene, D gene, J gene, CDR3 length, CDR3 protein. A D gene is named only where the DNA matches it firmly.

TRBV3-1/TRBV3-2,NA,TRBJ1-2,15,CASRPQGYTNYGYTF
TRBV19,TRBD1,TRBJ1-5,15,CASSIGPGGGQPQHF
TRBV19,NA,TRBJ1-2,12,CASSYTDYGYTF
TRBV14,NA,TRBJ2-3,23,CASSLLRRTGLTRSGVITDTQYF
TRBV12-5,NA,TRBJ1-4,17,CASGFRAGRATNEKLFF
TRBV7-9,NA,TRBJ1-5,14,CASSSGGHNQPQHF
TRBV5-1,NA,TRBJ1-2,14,CASSLAEGVYGYTF
TRBV14,NA,TRBJ1-6,14,CASSQGNSISPLHF
TRBV7-9,NA,TRBJ1-5,13,CASSQSLGGPQHF
TRBV25-1,NA,TRBJ1-5,14,CASSGAGSNQPQHF
TRBV19,NA,TRBJ1-5,16,CASNPDRAYSNQPQHF